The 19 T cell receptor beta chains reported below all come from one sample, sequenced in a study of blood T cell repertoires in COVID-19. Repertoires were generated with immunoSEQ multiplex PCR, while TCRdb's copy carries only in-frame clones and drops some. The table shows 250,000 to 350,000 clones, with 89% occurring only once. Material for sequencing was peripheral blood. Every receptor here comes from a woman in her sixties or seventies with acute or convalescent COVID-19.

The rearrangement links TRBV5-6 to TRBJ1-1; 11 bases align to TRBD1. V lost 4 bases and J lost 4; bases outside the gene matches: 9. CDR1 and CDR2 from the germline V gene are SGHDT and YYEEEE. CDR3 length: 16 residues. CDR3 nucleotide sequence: TGTGCCAGCAGCACGACCGGGACAGGGGGGGTCACTGAAGCTTTCTTT. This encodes CASSTTGTGGVTEAFF.

CDR3 DNA: TGCGCCAGCAGCTTGGCCTCGGGAGGGACAGATACGCAGTATTTT. Translating gives CASSLASGGTDTQYF. The chain is built from TRBV5-1 and TRBJ2-3; 8 nucleotides line up with TRBD2. Germline V gene lookup returns CDR1 SGHRS and CDR2 YFSETQ. This CDR3 is 15 amino acids long. The V gene end was trimmed by 0 bases and the J gene end by 3 bases; junction bases not matched to a gene: 3.

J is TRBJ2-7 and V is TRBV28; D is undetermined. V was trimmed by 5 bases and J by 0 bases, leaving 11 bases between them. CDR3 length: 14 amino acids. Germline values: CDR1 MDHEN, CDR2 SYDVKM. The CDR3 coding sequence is TGTGCCAGCAGTCTAGACCGAGGCTCCTACGAGCAGTACTTC. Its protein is CASSLDRGSYEQYF.

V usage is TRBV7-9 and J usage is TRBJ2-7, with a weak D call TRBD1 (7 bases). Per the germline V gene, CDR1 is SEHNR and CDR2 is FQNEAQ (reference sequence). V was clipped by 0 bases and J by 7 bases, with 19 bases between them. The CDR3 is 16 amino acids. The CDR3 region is CASSLATGTAAVEQYF. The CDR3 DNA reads TGTGCCAGCAGCTTAGCGACAGGGACTGCGGCGGTGGAGCAGTACTTC.

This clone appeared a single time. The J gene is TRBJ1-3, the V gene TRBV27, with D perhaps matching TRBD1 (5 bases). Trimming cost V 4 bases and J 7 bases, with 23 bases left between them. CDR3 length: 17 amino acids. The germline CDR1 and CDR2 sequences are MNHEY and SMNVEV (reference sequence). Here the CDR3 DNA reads TGTGCCAGCAGTTCTCCGCTGACAGAGCCCCGGCCGAACACCATATATTTT. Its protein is CASSSPLTEPRPNTIYF.

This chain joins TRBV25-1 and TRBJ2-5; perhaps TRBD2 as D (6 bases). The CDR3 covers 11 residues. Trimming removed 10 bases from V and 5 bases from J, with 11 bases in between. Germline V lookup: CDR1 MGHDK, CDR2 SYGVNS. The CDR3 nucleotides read TGTGCCACCCGAGGGAGGGAGACCCAGTACTTC. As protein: CATRGRETQYF. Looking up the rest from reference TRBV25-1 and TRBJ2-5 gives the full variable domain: EADIYQTPRYLVIGTGKKITLECSQTMGHDKMYWYQQDPGMELHLIHYSYGVNSTEKGDLSSESTVSRIRTEHFPLTLESARPSHTSQYLCATRGRETQYFGPGTRLLVL.

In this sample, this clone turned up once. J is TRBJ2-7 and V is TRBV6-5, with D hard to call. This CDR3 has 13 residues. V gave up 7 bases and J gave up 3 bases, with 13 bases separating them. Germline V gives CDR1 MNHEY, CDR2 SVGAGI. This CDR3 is CASTPLGRYEQYF. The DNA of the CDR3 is TGTGCCAGCACCCCATTGGGCCGCTACGAGCAGTACTTC.

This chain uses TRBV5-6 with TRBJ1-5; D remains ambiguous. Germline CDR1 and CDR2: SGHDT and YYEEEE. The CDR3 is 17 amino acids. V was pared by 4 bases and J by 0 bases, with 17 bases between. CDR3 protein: CASSHQPRTDSNQPQHF. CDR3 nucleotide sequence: TGTGCCAGCAGCCACCAACCCCGGACTGATAGCAATCAGCCCCAGCATTTT.

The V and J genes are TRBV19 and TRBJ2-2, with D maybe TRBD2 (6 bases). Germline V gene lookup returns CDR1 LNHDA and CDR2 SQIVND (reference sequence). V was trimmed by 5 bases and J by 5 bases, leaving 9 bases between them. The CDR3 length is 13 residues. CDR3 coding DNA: TGTGCCAGTAGTGGGGACTTGACCGGGGAGCTGTTTTTT. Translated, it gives CASSGDLTGELFF.

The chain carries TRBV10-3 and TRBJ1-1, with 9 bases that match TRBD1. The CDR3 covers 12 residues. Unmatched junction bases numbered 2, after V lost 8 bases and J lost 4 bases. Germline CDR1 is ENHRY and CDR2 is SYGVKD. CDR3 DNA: TGTGCCATCGGACAGGGGAGCACTGAAGCTTTCTTT. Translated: CAIGQGSTEAFF.

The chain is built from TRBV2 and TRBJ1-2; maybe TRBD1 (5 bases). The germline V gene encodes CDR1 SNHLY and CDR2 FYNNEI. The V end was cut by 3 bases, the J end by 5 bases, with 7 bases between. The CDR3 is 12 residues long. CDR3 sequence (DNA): TGTGCCAGCAGTGACGACAGTTATGGCTACACCTTC. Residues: CASSDDSYGYTF.

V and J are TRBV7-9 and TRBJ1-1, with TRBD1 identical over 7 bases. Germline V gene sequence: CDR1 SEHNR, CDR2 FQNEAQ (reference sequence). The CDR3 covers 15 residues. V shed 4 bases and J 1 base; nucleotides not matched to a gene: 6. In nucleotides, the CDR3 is TGTGCCAGCAGCTCGACAGGGTATGGGAACACTGAAGCTTTCTTT. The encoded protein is CASSSTGYGNTEAFF.

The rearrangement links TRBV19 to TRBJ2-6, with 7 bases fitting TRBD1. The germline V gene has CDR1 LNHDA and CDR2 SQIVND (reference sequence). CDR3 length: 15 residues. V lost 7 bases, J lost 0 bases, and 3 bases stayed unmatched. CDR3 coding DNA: TGTGCCAGTACGACAGGGCTCTCTGGGGCCAACGTCCTGACTTTC. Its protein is CASTTGLSGANVLTF.

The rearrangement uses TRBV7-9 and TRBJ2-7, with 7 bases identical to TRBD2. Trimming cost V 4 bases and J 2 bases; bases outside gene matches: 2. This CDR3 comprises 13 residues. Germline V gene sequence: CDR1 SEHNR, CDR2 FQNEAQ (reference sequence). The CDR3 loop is CASSWDYAYEQYF. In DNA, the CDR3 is TGTGCCAGCAGCTGGGACTATGCCTACGAGCAGTACTTC.

CDR3 sequence (DNA): TGTGCCAGCAGCCGGGGGGAGAGGGAAAAACTGTTTTTT. This encodes CASSRGEREKLFF. The chain uses TRBV9 and TRBJ1-4; perhaps TRBD1 as D (5 bases). CDR3 length: 13 amino acids. Trimming shortened V by 4 bases and J by 8 bases, and 12 bases separated the two germline ends. The V gene's germline CDR1 is SGDLS and CDR2 YYNGEE.

CDR3 region: CSAQGAVGQPQHF. The CDR3, as DNA: TGCAGCGCCCAGGGGGCGGTCGGTCAGCCCCAGCATTTT. The chain has TRBV29-1 and TRBJ1-5, with 8 bases matching TRBD1. This CDR3 region has 13 residues. V trimming: 7 bases; J trimming: 6 bases; junction bases outside the gene matches: 8. CDR1 SQVTM and CDR2 ANQGSEA come from the germline V gene.

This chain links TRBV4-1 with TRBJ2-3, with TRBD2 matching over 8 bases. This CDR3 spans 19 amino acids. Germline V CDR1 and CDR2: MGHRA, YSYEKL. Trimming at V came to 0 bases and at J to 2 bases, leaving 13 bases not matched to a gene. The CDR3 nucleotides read TGCGCCAGCAGCCAAGAATGGGCGGGACTAGACCTACCCACAGATACGCAGTATTTT. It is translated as CASSQEWAGLDLPTDTQYF.

CDR3 bases: TGTGCCAGCAGTTTAGGTGAGAGAGCGGGGCCCCAGCATTTT. Encoded protein: CASSLGERAGPQHF. The rearrangement uses TRBV27 and TRBJ1-5; D is unclear. The ends were cut back, 2 bases at V and 9 bases at J, with 14 bases in the middle. Germline assignment: CDR1 MNHEY and CDR2 SMNVEV (reference sequence). CDR3 length: 14 amino acids.

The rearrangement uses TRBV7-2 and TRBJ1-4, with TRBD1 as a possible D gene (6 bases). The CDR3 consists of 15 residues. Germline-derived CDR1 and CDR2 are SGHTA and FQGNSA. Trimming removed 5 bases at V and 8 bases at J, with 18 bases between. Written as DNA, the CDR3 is TGTGCCAGCAGCGAAGAACACAGGGTTTGGGAAAAACTGTTTTTT. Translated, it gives CASSEEHRVWEKLFF.